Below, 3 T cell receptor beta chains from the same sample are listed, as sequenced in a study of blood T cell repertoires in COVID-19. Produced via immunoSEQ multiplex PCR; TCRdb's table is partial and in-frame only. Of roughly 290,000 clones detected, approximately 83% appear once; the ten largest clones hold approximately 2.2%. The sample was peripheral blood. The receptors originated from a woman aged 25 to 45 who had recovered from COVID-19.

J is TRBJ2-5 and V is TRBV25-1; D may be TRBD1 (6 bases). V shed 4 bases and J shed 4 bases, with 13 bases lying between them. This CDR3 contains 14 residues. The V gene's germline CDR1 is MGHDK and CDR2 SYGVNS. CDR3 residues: CASSAGQEVETQYF. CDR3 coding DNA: TGTGCCAGCAGTGCGGGACAAGAGGTAGAGACCCAGTACTTC. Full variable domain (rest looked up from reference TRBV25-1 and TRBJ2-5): EADIYQTPRYLVIGTGKKITLECSQTMGHDKMYWYQQDPGMELHLIHYSYGVNSTEKGDLSSESTVSRIRTEHFPLTLESARPSHTSQYLCASSAGQEVETQYFGPGTRLLVL.

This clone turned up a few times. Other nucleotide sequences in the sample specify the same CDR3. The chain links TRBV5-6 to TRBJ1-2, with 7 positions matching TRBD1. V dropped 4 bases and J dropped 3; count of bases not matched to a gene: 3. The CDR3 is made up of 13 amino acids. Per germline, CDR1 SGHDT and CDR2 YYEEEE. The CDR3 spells CASSLGTDYGYTF. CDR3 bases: TGTGCCAGCAGCCTTGGGACAGACTATGGCTACACCTTC. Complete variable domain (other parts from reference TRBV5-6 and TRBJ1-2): DAGVTQSPTHLIKTRGQQVTLRCSPKSGHDTVSWYQQALGQGPQFIFQYYEEEERQRGNFPDRFSGHQFPNYSSELNVNALLLGDSALYLCASSLGTDYGYTFGSGTRLTVV.

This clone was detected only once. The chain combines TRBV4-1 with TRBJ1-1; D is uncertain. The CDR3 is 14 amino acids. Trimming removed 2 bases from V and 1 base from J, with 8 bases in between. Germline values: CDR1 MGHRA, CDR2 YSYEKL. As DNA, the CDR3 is TGCGCCAGCAGCCAAAAACAGTGGAACACTGAAGCTTTCTTT. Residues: CASSQKQWNTEAFF.